A single sample is the source of the 19 T cell receptor beta chains below, sequenced in a study of OX40 agonist ivuxolimab in advanced cancers. Sequenced by immunoSEQ multiplex PCR; TCRdb stores in-frame clones only, minus some. There are about 9,500 clones in the sample; 60% to 70% occur only once, and about a quarter lies in the top ten. The sample was CD4+ or CD8+ T cells sorted from blood, taken in a trial of the OX40 agonist ivuxolimab. The receptors come from an adult with an advanced solid tumor such as melanoma, head and neck, liver or kidney cancer.

This clone was detected once. The V call is TRBV4-3, the J call TRBJ2-3, with a tentative D call TRBD2 (5 bases). Looked up from germline, CDR1 is LGHNA and CDR2 is YSLEER. This CDR3 is 16 amino acids long. V lost 0 bases and J 1 base, leaving 11 bases between the germline ends. This chain's CDR3 is CASSQDGSEGTDTQYF. CDR3 DNA sequence: TGCGCCAGCAGCCAAGATGGCTCGGAGGGCACAGATACGCAGTATTTT.

In its sample, this clone was seen once. Other nucleotide sequences in the sample specify the same CDR3. The chain recombines TRBV6-1 with TRBJ2-7, with TRBD1 matching over 11 bases. The CDR3 has 15 amino acids. J gave up 0 bases and V 6 bases, and 4 bases lay outside the gene matches. The germline V gene has CDR1 MNHNS and CDR2 SASEGT. The CDR3, as DNA: TGTGCCAGCAGCGCCGGGACAGGGGGCTCCTACGAGCAGTACTTC. It encodes CASSAGTGGSYEQYF.

The chain recombines TRBV4-3 with TRBJ1-2, with a possible D match to TRBD1 (5 bases). CDR1 and CDR2 (germline): LGHNA, YSLEER. Trimming cost V 0 bases and J 5 bases, with 13 bases left between them. The CDR3 extends over 15 amino acids. The CDR3 coding sequence is TGCGCCAGCAGCCAAGAGATGGGACGTACTTATGGCTACACCTTC. It specifies CASSQEMGRTYGYTF.

The chain uses TRBV28 and TRBJ2-2, with TRBD1 matching over 7 bases. Germline-derived CDR1 and CDR2 are MDHEN and SYDVKM. After removal of 8 bases from V and 1 base from J, the junction contained 1 base not matched to a gene. The CDR3 length is 13 residues. CDR3 coding DNA: TGTGCCAGCCGGGACAGGAACACCGGGGAGCTGTTTTTT. Translation gives CASRDRNTGELFF. Full variable domain (outside the CDR3, taken from reference TRBV28 and TRBJ2-2): DVKVTQSSRYLVKRTGEKVFLECVQDMDHENMFWYRQDPGLGLRLIYFSYDVKMKEKGDIPEGYSVSREKKERFSLILESASTNQTSMYLCASRDRNTGELFFGEGSRLTVL.

A few counts support this clone. This chain uses TRBV27 with TRBJ1-1; 8 bases agree with TRBD1. Per germline, CDR1 MNHEY and CDR2 SMNVEV (reference sequence). The CDR3 loop spans 14 amino acids. Trimming removed 5 bases from V and 4 bases from J; junction bases left unmatched: 6. CDR3 in DNA: TGTGCCAGCAGTCCACAGGGGGTGACCACTGAAGCTTTCTTT. Protein sequence: CASSPQGVTTEAFF.

This chain connects TRBV5-1 to TRBJ1-1; D possibly corresponds to TRBD1 (5 bases). The length of the CDR3 is 16 residues. CDR1 SGHRS and CDR2 YFSETQ come from the germline V gene. Trimming stripped 0 bases from V and 1 base from J, with 13 bases between. As DNA, the CDR3 is TGCGCCAGCAGCTTGGGAAGGGGCCGGGGGAACACTGAAGCTTTCTTT. Its protein is CASSLGRGRGNTEAFF.

This clone ranks as medium-sized (0.01 to 0.1%). The V call is TRBV7-2, the J call TRBJ2-3, with 11 bases lining up with TRBD2. The V gene's germline CDR1 is SGHTA and CDR2 FQGNSA. The length of the CDR3 is 17 residues. Trimming took 4 bases from V and 0 from J; bases not matched to a gene: 6. The CDR3 DNA is TGTGCCAGCAGCTCCCCGACTAGCGGGACTAGCACAGATACGCAGTATTTT. Translation gives CASSSPTSGTSTDTQYF.

This clone came up a few times. As DNA, the CDR3 is TGTGCCAGCACTACTAGGGGCAATCAGCCCCAGCATTTT. Its translation: CASTTRGNQPQHF. The chain has TRBV28 and TRBJ1-5; no clear D. V was pared by 7 bases and J by 2 bases, with 9 bases between. CDR1 MDHEN and CDR2 SYDVKM come from the germline V gene. The length of the CDR3 is 13 residues.

This clone is categorized as medium-sized. The chain recombines TRBV2 with TRBJ2-5, with D uncertain. The CDR3 is 15 amino acids. V shed 7 bases and J shed 4 bases, with 19 bases lying between them. Germline lookup yields CDR1 SNHLY and CDR2 FYNNEI. The CDR3 DNA reads as TGTGCCAGCATAGGAACAGCCCGCAATGCAGAGACCCAGTACTTC. It codes for CASIGTARNAETQYF.

In DNA, the CDR3 is TGTGCCAGCAGTGAAGGGGTCGGGGAACGGTCCTACGAGCAGTACTTC. Translation gives CASSEGVGERSYEQYF. This chain connects TRBV6-1 to TRBJ2-7; D is perhaps TRBD2 (5 bases). V gave up 1 base and J gave up 1 base, with 14 bases separating them. Germline V gives CDR1 MNHNS, CDR2 SASEGT. The CDR3 contains 16 residues.

Concerning this clone itself: The conserved closing phenylalanine or tryptophan is absent in this CDR3, likely reflecting a read error. The chain uses TRBV4-1 and TRBJ2-2, with 9 bases lining up with TRBD1. The CDR3 is made up of 15 amino acids. Germline loops: CDR1 MGHRA, CDR2 YSYEKL. DNA of the CDR3: TGCGCCAGCAGCCAGAGGGACAGGGAGGTCGGGGGGCTGTTTTCT. The encoded protein is CASSQRDREVGGLFS.

The rearrangement links TRBV7-8 to TRBJ2-5, with D uncertain. V lost 0 bases and J 11 bases, leaving 16 bases between the germline ends. This CDR3 region has 14 residues. Germline V gene data show CDR1 as SGHVS and CDR2 as FQNEAQ. The CDR3 DNA sequence: TGTGCCAGCAGCTTAGCCCCGTACCAGACTGAGCAGTACTTC. Residues: CASSLAPYQTEQYF.

The chain employs TRBV15 and TRBJ2-2, with D possibly TRBD1 on 6 matching bases. Germline CDR1 is LNHNV and CDR2 is YYDKDF (reference sequence). The CDR3 is made up of 13 amino acids. V shed 5 bases and J shed 7 bases, with 11 bases lying between them. CDR3 DNA sequence: TGTGCCACCAGCGGCACAGGGTACGGGGAGCTGTTTTTT. Its translation is CATSGTGYGELFF. Based on the CDR3 plus reference TRBV15 and TRBJ2-2, the full variable domain is DAMVIQNPRYQVTQFGKPVTLSCSQTLNHNVMYWYQQKSSQAPKLLFHYYDKDFNNEADTPDNFQSRRPNTSFCFLDIRSPGLGDTAMYLCATSGTGYGELFFGEGSRLTVL.

This clone came up a few times. The chain employs TRBV9 and TRBJ1-3; D perhaps matches TRBD1 (5 bases). CDR3 size: 14 residues. Germline values: CDR1 SGDLS, CDR2 YYNGEE. V lost 1 base and J lost 2, with 7 bases in between. The CDR3 coding sequence is TGTGCCAGCAGCGTACAGGGTACTGGAAACACCATATATTTT. It translates to CASSVQGTGNTIYF.

In this sample, this clone turned up once. The gene calls are TRBV9 and TRBJ2-2, with D uncertain. CDR1 is SGDLS and CDR2 is YYNGEE in the germline V gene. This CDR3 has 17 residues. The V and J ends lost 0 bases and 1 base respectively, with 13 bases between them. The CDR3 DNA follows: TGTGCCAGCAGCGTAGAATCACGGGTAAAGAACACCGGGGAGCTGTTTTTT. Translated, it gives CASSVESRVKNTGELFF.

The chain links TRBV7-9 to TRBJ2-7; 10 bases line up with TRBD2. Germline V gives CDR1 SEHNR, CDR2 FQNEAQ (reference sequence). The V and J ends lost 5 bases and 3 bases, in that order; junction bases with no gene match: 13. The CDR3 totals 17 residues. The CDR3 region has the DNA TGTGCCAGCAGCCCCCCCCCTCGGGCTAGCGGGGGCTACGAGCAGTACTTC. Protein sequence: CASSPPPRASGGYEQYF.

V usage is TRBV6-4 and J usage is TRBJ2-1; 9 bases fit TRBD2. V lost 4 bases, J lost 4 bases, and 5 bases stayed unmatched. CDR1 and CDR2 (germline): MRHNA, SNTAGT. CDR3 length: 15 amino acids. CDR3 DNA sequence: TGTGCCAGCAGTGTGGGTAGCGGGGGTTACAATGAGCAGTTCTTC. Its protein is CASSVGSGGYNEQFF.

The V call is TRBV19, the J call TRBJ2-6; 11 bases line up with TRBD1. With V trimmed by 5 bases and J by 0 bases, 0 bases remained unmatched. This CDR3 region has 16 residues. CDR1 and CDR2 from the germline V gene are LNHDA and SQIVND (reference sequence). Here the CDR3 reads CASSGTGGSGANVLTF. CDR3 bases: TGTGCCAGTAGTGGGACAGGGGGCTCTGGGGCCAACGTCCTGACTTTC.

The chain employs TRBV4-1 and TRBJ2-5, with TRBD1 matching 11 bases. The junction had 7 bases not matched to a gene; V was cut back by 6 bases and J by 4 bases. The CDR3 is 15 residues long. Germline V gives CDR1 MGHRA, CDR2 YSYEKL. The CDR3 coding sequence is TGCGCCAGCAGTGCCGGGACAGGGGGTCCAGAGACCCAGTACTTC. The encoded protein is CASSAGTGGPETQYF.